Below are 20 T cell receptor beta chains sequenced from a single sample in a study of T cells of healthy individuals. MiXCR, applied by TCRdb to the 5' RACE reads, yields one record per CDR3 protein. The repertoire consists of 90,000 to 100,000 distinct CDR3 sequences, with approximately 18% occurring once and the leading ten covering about 6%. Every receptor here comes from a human donor in good health.

V gene TRBV5-6 combines with J gene TRBJ1-1; TRBD1 matches 8 bases. The CDR3 has 14 amino acids. After removal of 6 bases from V and 3 bases from J, the junction contained 7 bases not matched to a gene. Germline V lookup: CDR1 SGHDT, CDR2 YYEEEE. In DNA, the CDR3 is TGTGCCAGCACCTTAAGACAGGGGTACACTGAAGCTTTCTTT. It encodes CASTLRQGYTEAFF.

This clonotype was counted between two and nine times. The chain employs TRBV12-3 or TRBV12-4 and TRBJ2-1; 11 positions match TRBD2. The CDR3 sequence is 15 residues long. Unmatched junction bases numbered 9, after V lost 6 bases and J lost 8 bases. CDR3: CASSLAGGRIYEQFF. CDR3 DNA: TGTGCCAGCAGCCTAGCGGGAGGTAGAATCTATGAGCAGTTCTTC.

CDR3 amino acids: CASSQGAVSGGNIQYF. In DNA form, the CDR3 reads TGCGCCAGCAGCCAGGGAGCGGTCTCCGGAGGAAACATTCAGTACTTC. J is TRBJ2-4 and V is TRBV4-1; TRBD2 is a possible D gene (5 bases). This CDR3 is 16 amino acids long. The V end was cut by 3 bases, the J end by 6 bases, with 18 bases between. Germline V gene lookup returns CDR1 MGHRA and CDR2 YSYEKL.

The V call is TRBV2, the J call TRBJ1-5, with TRBD1 identical over 8 bases. Germline lookup yields CDR1 SNHLY and CDR2 FYNNEI. Trimming cost V 6 bases and J 4 bases; bases outside gene matches: 2. The CDR3 consists of 13 residues. CDR3 amino acids: CASRRDRNQPQHF. CDR3 nucleotide sequence: TGTGCCAGCAGAAGGGACAGGAATCAGCCCCAGCATTTT.

The chain is built from TRBV6-5 and TRBJ1-2, with a possible D match to TRBD1 (5 bases). Trimming took off 3 bases at V and 2 bases at J, with 10 bases between the two ends. Germline V gives CDR1 MNHEY, CDR2 SVGAGI. The CDR3 is made up of 14 amino acids. The CDR3 bases are TGTGCCAGCAGTTATCCACGGGGGAACTATGGCTACACCTTC. This codes for CASSYPRGNYGYTF.

This clonotype was counted at least ten times. The chain uses TRBV4-2 and TRBJ2-3, with 11 bases lining up with TRBD2. Trimming cost V 4 bases and J 5 bases; bases outside gene matches: 11. The germline V gene encodes CDR1 LGHNA and CDR2 YNFKEQ. The CDR3 is 17 residues long. CDR3 sequence: CASSPSLAGGRVDTQYF. For the CDR3, the DNA is TGTGCCAGCAGCCCGAGTCTAGCGGGAGGTAGGGTAGATACGCAGTATTTT.

This clonotype has only a few counts. This chain links TRBV11-2 with TRBJ2-7; D remains ambiguous. Germline lookup yields CDR1 SGHAT and CDR2 FQNNGV. The CDR3 runs 12 residues. Trimming removed 2 bases at V and 5 bases at J, with 7 bases between. Here the CDR3 reads CASSLFGNEQYF. The CDR3 nucleotides are TGTGCCAGCAGCTTATTTGGAAACGAGCAGTACTTC.

The chain employs TRBV28 and TRBJ2-7; TRBD2 is a possible D gene (6 bases). The CDR3 contains 14 residues. The V gene lost 7 bases and the J gene lost 7 bases, with 20 bases spanning the gap. Germline V gives CDR1 MDHEN, CDR2 SYDVKM. In nucleotides, the CDR3 is TGTGCCAGCATCGGAGGGGCAGTGGGAGGTGAGCAGTACTTC. It encodes CASIGGAVGGEQYF.

In this sample, this clonotype turned up many times. CDR3 sequence (DNA): TGCGCCAGCAGCCAGACAGCCCTTGGAAACACCATATATTTT. Residues: CASSQTALGNTIYF. The chain carries TRBV4-3 and TRBJ1-3; TRBD1 might be the D (5 bases). The germline V gene encodes CDR1 LGHNA and CDR2 YSLEER. V dropped 3 bases and J dropped 3 bases, with 9 bases sitting between them. The CDR3 has 14 residues.

Remarks on this clonotype: The CDR3 ends on some other residue instead of the conserved phenylalanine or tryptophan, so this is likely a read error. The chain combines TRBV20-1 with TRBJ1-6, with TRBD1 as a possible D gene (5 bases). V lost 0 bases and J 8 bases, leaving 8 bases between the germline ends. The CDR3 length is 13 residues. Germline V gene lookup returns CDR1 DFQATT and CDR2 SNEGSKA (reference sequence). The CDR3 coding sequence is TGCAGTGCTAGAGATATGGGGGATTCACCCCTCCACCTT. It encodes CSARDMGDSPLHL.

As for this clonotype: An end of the junction does not agree with germline; a read error may underlie this. The chain couples TRBV20-1 to TRBJ1-2; 7 nucleotides agree with TRBD1. Germline CDR1 is DFQATT and CDR2 is SNEGSKA (reference sequence). CDR3 size: 13 residues. The CDR3 DNA reads as TGCAGTGCCACCGCCTGGGACAGTTATGGCTACAACTTC. Encoded protein: CSATAWDSYGYNF.

This clonotype was detected only a few times. The chain has TRBV9 and TRBJ2-3; D not resolved. V was clipped by 4 bases and J by 4 bases, with 7 bases between them. The CDR3 totals 12 residues. The germline CDR1 and CDR2 sequences are SGDLS and YYNGEE. This CDR3 reads CASSRVADTQYF. CDR3 DNA sequence: TGTGCCAGCAGCCGGGTCGCAGATACGCAGTATTTT. The complete variable domain, with remaining parts taken from reference TRBV9 and TRBJ2-3, reads DSGVTQTPKHLITATGQRVTLRCSPRSGDLSVYWYQQSLDQGLQFLIQYYNGEERAKGNILERFSAQQFPDLHSELNLSSLELGDSALYFCASSRVADTQYFGPGTRLTVL.

There are many counts of this clonotype. The J gene is TRBJ2-3, the V gene TRBV15; D ambiguous. Germline assignment: CDR1 LNHNV and CDR2 YYDKDF (reference sequence). With 3 bases removed from V and 3 bases from J, the gap between germline ends came to 10 bases. This CDR3 has 14 amino acids. This CDR3 is CATSSPVKTDTQYF. The CDR3 DNA sequence: TGTGCCACCAGCAGCCCTGTAAAGACAGATACGCAGTATTTT. Based on the CDR3 plus reference TRBV15 and TRBJ2-3, the full variable domain is DAMVIQNPRYQVTQFGKPVTLSCSQTLNHNVMYWYQQKSSQAPKLLFHYYDKDFNNEADTPDNFQSRRPNTSFCFLDIRSPGLGDTAMYLCATSSPVKTDTQYFGPGTRLTVL.

This clonotype has at least ten counts. The gene calls are TRBV5-1 and TRBJ2-1; perhaps TRBD1 as D (6 bases). The CDR3 contains 16 residues. Per germline, CDR1 SGHRS and CDR2 YFSETQ. V gave up 2 bases and J gave up 0 bases, with 12 bases separating them. The CDR3: CASSFLGGSSYNEQFF. The CDR3 DNA sequence: TGCGCCAGCAGCTTCTTAGGGGGTAGCTCCTACAATGAGCAGTTCTTC.

This chain connects TRBV6-5 to TRBJ1-3, with TRBD1 matching 9 bases. V dropped 7 bases and J dropped 0; count of bases not matched to a gene: 7. The CDR3 sequence is 16 residues long. The germline V gene encodes CDR1 MNHEY and CDR2 SVGAGI. As DNA, the CDR3 is TGTGCCAGCACCCGGGACAGGGTCAGCTCTGGAAACACCATATATTTT. It codes for CASTRDRVSSGNTIYF.

The CDR3 spells CASSPGTSGMGELFF. Written as DNA, the CDR3 is TGTGCCAGCAGCCCCGGGACTAGCGGGATGGGGGAGCTGTTTTTT. The chain recombines TRBV7-3 with TRBJ2-2; 13 positions agree with TRBD2. Germline V CDR1 and CDR2: SGHTA, FQGTGA. The length of the CDR3 is 15 residues. The V and J ends lost 5 bases and 8 bases, in that order; junction bases with no gene match: 5.

The sample holds many counts of this clonotype. This rearrangement joins TRBV11-1 to TRBJ2-1, with 8 bases matching TRBD1. This CDR3 is built from 15 residues. V shed 5 bases and J 3 bases; nucleotides not matched to a gene: 6. Germline lookup yields CDR1 SGHAT and CDR2 FQDESV (reference sequence). The CDR3 loop reads CASSPRGTGYNEQFF. In nucleotides, the CDR3 is TGTGCCAGCAGCCCCCGCGGGACAGGCTACAATGAGCAGTTCTTC. Full variable domain (rest looked up from reference TRBV11-1 and TRBJ2-1): EAEVAQSPRYKITEKSQAVAFWCDPISGHATLYWYRQILGQGPELLVQFQDESVVDDSQLPKDRFSAERLKGVDSTLKIQPAELGDSAMYLCASSPRGTGYNEQFFGPGTRLTVL.

This clonotype showed up just a few times. The chain carries TRBV7-9 and TRBJ1-6; weak D call: TRBD1 (6 bases). There are 15 residues in the CDR3. CDR1 is SEHNR and CDR2 is FQNEAQ in the germline V gene (reference sequence). V was shortened by 1 base and J by 9 bases, with 13 bases between the two germline ends. In DNA form, the CDR3 reads TGTGCCAGCAGCTTAGTTGGACAGCCACTTTCACCCCTCCACTTT. As protein: CASSLVGQPLSPLHF.

This chain links TRBV27 with TRBJ2-1; 7 nucleotides agree with TRBD2. J lost 10 bases, V lost 3 bases, and 12 bases had no gene match. Germline loops: CDR1 MNHEY, CDR2 SMNVEV (reference sequence). The CDR3 consists of 15 residues. CDR3 loop: CASSLGSGPLREQFF. DNA of the CDR3: TGTGCCAGCAGTTTGGGTAGCGGGCCCCTCAGGGAGCAGTTCTTC.

The chain has TRBV6-1 and TRBJ2-3, with D unclear. V dropped 2 bases and J dropped 6 bases, with 15 bases sitting between them. This CDR3 contains 15 residues. Per germline, CDR1 MNHNS and CDR2 SASEGT. The chain's CDR3 is CASSENLPRADTQYF. CDR3 nucleotides: TGTGCCAGCAGTGAAAACCTACCTAGGGCGGATACGCAGTATTTT.